This T cell receptor (beta chain) was recorded in a study of cytomegalovirus exposure and HLA in healthy donors. Remarks on this clone: Relative to the germline gene, one junction end is altered; a read error may explain this.

It was with 60 Vbeta and 13 Jbeta primers that the PCR ran. The protocol was immunoSEQ multiplex PCR, while the TCRdb copy is restricted to in-frame clones and leaves out a portion. The table includes some 150,000 clones, 60% to 80% detected once. This TCR was recovered from a female donor in good health and CMV-seronegative. Sequencing used PBMCs.

The CDR3 sequence: CASSLDPLKTQYF. CDR3 nucleotide sequence: TGTGCTAGCAGCTTAGATCCCCTAAAGACCCAGTACTTC. This chain links TRBV7-7 with TRBJ2-5; no definite D call. The germline V gene encodes CDR1 SSHAT and CDR2 FNYEAQ (reference sequence). The CDR3 spans 13 residues.